The following is a T cell receptor (beta chain) sequence with its context. Its antigen is undetermined. This entry comes from a study of T cell repertoires in cytomegalovirus infection. Study-level background: The authors relied on CMV epitopes, both recently identified HLA-C-restricted and well-studied HLA-B-restricted. Public TCR beta signatures indicated both CMV infection and matching HLA type.

One entry per CDR3 protein results from TCRdb running MiXCR on the reads. This table has 360,000 or so distinct CDR3 sequences, roughly 34% appearing once. This CDR3 region has 13 residues. With 0 bases removed from V and 7 bases from J, the gap between germline ends came to 10 bases. The germline gives CDR1 SGHDN, CDR2 FVKESK. Study-wide results and limits: The ex vivo response was dominated by HLA-C-restricted CMV-specific TCR beta clonotypes.

This sequence originates from a human donor in good health (CMV status not recorded). Some clones in this sample may be carry-over from other donors' samples. The chain carries TRBV14 and TRBJ2-7; D call uncertain. The sequencing used cultured PBMCs, collected from culture after CMV antigen stimulation. The CDR3 nucleotides read TGTGCCAGCAGCCAAGATCCCCGTGGGGAGCAGTACGTC. Protein sequence: CASSQDPRGEQYV.